Below are 20 T cell receptor beta chains sequenced from a single sample in a study of T cell responses to AZD1222 COVID-19 vaccine. Repertoires were generated with immunoSEQ multiplex PCR, while TCRdb's copy carries only in-frame clones and drops some. This table has some 130,000 clones, around 90% appearing once. The material sequenced was peripheral blood, taken 28 days after the second AZD1222 dose. Every receptor here comes from an adult who received the AZD1222 COVID-19 vaccine.

The genes are TRBV6-2 or TRBV6-3 and TRBJ2-7; perhaps D is TRBD1 or TRBD2 (6 bases each). With 2 bases removed from V and 1 base from J, the gap between germline ends came to 15 bases. Germline assignment: CDR1 MNHEY and CDR2 SVGEGT. This CDR3 is built from 16 residues. The CDR3 region is CASSYDGGLTSYEQYF. The CDR3 region has the DNA TGTGCCAGCAGTTACGATGGGGGGCTTACGTCCTACGAGCAGTACTTC.

The chain uses TRBV11-2 and TRBJ1-1, with D perhaps matching TRBD1 (6 bases). Deletions cut 4 bases from V and 9 bases from J, with 18 bases between. Germline V gives CDR1 SGHAT, CDR2 FQNNGV. The CDR3 spans 14 residues. The CDR3 loop is CASSSSPGQPKAFF. In DNA form, the CDR3 reads TGTGCCAGCAGCTCAAGCCCGGGACAACCAAAAGCTTTCTTT.

The chain couples TRBV5-3 to TRBJ2-7; 14 bases are shared with TRBD2. TRBV5-3 carries the ORF label, with uncertain function. After removal of 4 bases from V and 7 bases from J, the junction contained 16 bases not matched to a gene. This CDR3 region has 18 residues. This CDR3 reads CARSLNPGLAGARREQYF. Written as DNA, the CDR3 is TGTGCCAGAAGCCTAAATCCGGGACTAGCGGGGGCACGTCGGGAGCAGTACTTC.

V is TRBV12-3 or TRBV12-4 and J is TRBJ1-1, with TRBD1 identical over 7 bases. The CDR3 sequence is 13 residues long. The ends lost 7 bases at V and 0 bases at J; junction bases unmatched: 2. The CDR3 here is CASTGQVNTEAFF. The CDR3 DNA reads TGTGCCAGCACCGGACAGGTGAACACTGAAGCTTTCTTT.

The rearrangement joins TRBV12-5 to TRBJ2-6; TRBD1 might be the D (5 bases). This CDR3 spans 18 amino acids. Trimming cost V 1 base and J 0 bases, with 13 bases left between them. Germline V CDR1 and CDR2: LGHNT, FRNRAP. CDR3 in amino acids: CASGLDPGLYSGANVLTF. The CDR3 nucleotides are TGTGCTAGTGGTTTGGACCCAGGGCTTTACTCTGGGGCCAACGTCCTGACTTTC.

V usage is TRBV7-9 and J usage is TRBJ1-3, with unresolved D. V lost 2 bases to trimming and J lost 0 bases, with 11 bases between them. This CDR3 comprises 16 residues. Germline CDR1 reads SEHNR; CDR2 reads FQNEAQ (reference sequence). CDR3 sequence: CASSLLNTVSGNTIYF. In DNA form, the CDR3 reads TGTGCCAGCAGCTTACTTAACACAGTCTCTGGAAACACCATATATTTT.

The rearrangement links TRBV9 to TRBJ2-5; TRBD2 matches at 10 bases. The CDR3 totals 17 residues. CDR1 and CDR2 from the germline V gene are SGDLS and YYNGEE. J gave up 10 bases and V 4 bases, and 19 bases lay outside the gene matches. The CDR3 reads CASSPPDHSGRARSQYF. CDR3 nucleotides: TGTGCCAGCAGCCCACCAGACCACAGCGGGAGGGCCCGGAGCCAGTACTTC.

This chain uses TRBV6-6 with TRBJ1-3; D is unclear. The V end was cut by 6 bases, the J end by 0 bases, with 9 bases between. Germline CDR1 MNHNY, CDR2 SVGAGI (reference sequence). There are 14 residues in the CDR3. This CDR3 is CASSHPNSGNTIYF. The CDR3 DNA follows: TGTGCCAGCAGCCACCCGAACTCTGGAAACACCATATATTTT.

The chain links TRBV6-6 to TRBJ2-7; no definite D call. The CDR3 extends over 11 amino acids. CDR1 is MNHNY and CDR2 is SVGAGI in the germline V gene (reference sequence). V lost 5 bases and J lost 2, with 4 bases in between. The CDR3 DNA reads TGTGCCAGCAGTGCTCCCTACGAGCAGTACTTC. It yields the protein CASSAPYEQYF.

The chain combines TRBV5-1 with TRBJ2-7; D may be TRBD1 (6 bases). The CDR3 contains 15 residues. V lost 5 bases and J lost 3, with 18 bases in between. Looked up from germline, CDR1 is SGHRS and CDR2 is YFSETQ. The CDR3 nucleotides are TGCGCCAGCAGACTTAACAGGGAAGGTGGCTACGAGCAGTACTTC. It specifies CASRLNREGGYEQYF.

V usage is TRBV6-4 and J usage is TRBJ2-2, with D maybe TRBD1 (7 bases). With 5 bases removed from V and 4 bases from J, the gap between germline ends came to 11 bases. The CDR3 spans 14 residues. Germline lookup yields CDR1 MRHNA and CDR2 SNTAGT. CDR3 nucleotides: TGTGCCAGCAGTCGCCAGGGGGGCACCGGGGAGCTGTTTTTT. It is translated as CASSRQGGTGELFF.

CDR3 DNA sequence: TGTGCCAGTAGCCCCGGGACAGTGAACACTGAAGCTTTCTTT. It yields the protein CASSPGTVNTEAFF. This chain links TRBV19 with TRBJ1-1; 7 bases fit TRBD1. With 6 bases clipped from V and 0 bases from J, the junction kept 4 bases outside the gene matches. This CDR3 is built from 14 residues. Germline V gene sequence: CDR1 LNHDA, CDR2 SQIVND (reference sequence).

The chain uses TRBV24-1 and TRBJ2-2; possibly TRBD2 for D (7 bases). The CDR3 sequence is 14 residues long. Trimming cost V 5 bases and J 2 bases, with 8 bases left between them. CDR1 and CDR2 from the germline V gene are KGHDR and SFDVKD. The CDR3 nucleotides are TGTGCCACCAGTGGGGGGGGCAACACCGGGGAGCTGTTTTTT. It translates to CATSGGGNTGELFF.

The rearrangement joins TRBV18 to TRBJ1-4; possible D gene TRBD1, 5 bases. Trimming shortened V by 2 bases and J by 0 bases, and 7 bases separated the two germline ends. There are 15 residues in the CDR3. Germline V CDR1 and CDR2: KGHSH, LQKENI. As DNA, the CDR3 is TGTGCCAGCTCACCAGACAGCTCAACTAATGAAAAACTGTTTTTT. This translates into CASSPDSSTNEKLFF.

CDR3 DNA sequence: TGTGCCAGCAGCGTAACTGGGACGTACCAAGAGACCCAGTACTTC. As protein: CASSVTGTYQETQYF. This chain uses TRBV9 with TRBJ2-5; possibly TRBD1 or TRBD2 for D (5 bases each). The CDR3 contains 15 residues. CDR1 SGDLS and CDR2 YYNGEE come from the germline V gene. The V end lost 1 base, the J end lost 0 bases, and 10 bases lay between the germline ends.

The V and J genes are TRBV30 and TRBJ2-7, with 11 bases matching TRBD2. Germline V gives CDR1 GTSNPN, CDR2 SVGIG (reference sequence). The CDR3 contains 14 residues. Trimming took 3 bases from V and 9 from J; bases not matched to a gene: 10. CDR3 amino acids: CAWRLAGGPIVQYF. The CDR3 coding sequence is TGTGCCTGGAGGCTAGCGGGGGGCCCAATAGTGCAGTACTTC.

The V gene is TRBV4-1, the J gene TRBJ2-3; unclear D gene. V lost 0 bases and J lost 4, with 14 bases in between. The germline CDR1 and CDR2 sequences are MGHRA and YSYEKL. This CDR3 has 16 residues. The CDR3 DNA sequence: TGCGCCAGCAGCCAAGACAAGCTAGGGATCTCAGATACGCAGTATTTT. It yields the protein CASSQDKLGISDTQYF.

V gene TRBV2 combines with J gene TRBJ2-5, with D unresolved. Germline V CDR1 and CDR2: SNHLY, FYNNEI. V was pared by 8 bases and J by 5 bases, with 9 bases between. The CDR3 has 11 amino acids. CDR3 in amino acids: CASSAYETQYF. DNA for the CDR3: TGTGCCAGCTCTGCCTATGAGACCCAGTACTTC. Full variable domain (remainder filled in from reference TRBV2 and TRBJ2-5): EPEVTQTPSHQVTQMGQEVILRCVPISNHLYFYWYRQILGQKVEFLVSFYNNEISEKSEIFDDQFSVERPDGSNFTLKIRSTKLEDSAMYFCASSAYETQYFGPGTRLLVL.

The V call is TRBV6-5, the J call TRBJ1-5, with TRBD1 matching 8 bases. Germline V lookup: CDR1 MNHEY, CDR2 SVGAGI. The CDR3 consists of 14 residues. V lost 6 bases, J lost 3 bases, and 4 bases stayed unmatched. CDR3 region: CASRTGDNNQPQHF. The CDR3 nucleotides are TGTGCCAGCAGGACAGGGGACAACAATCAGCCCCAGCATTTT.

This chain connects TRBV5-1 to TRBJ1-1; tentatively, D is TRBD1 (6 bases). Germline V CDR1 and CDR2: SGHRS, YFSETQ. The CDR3 runs to 14 residues. Trimming pared 2 bases from V and 1 base from J, leaving 9 bases between. The CDR3 sequence is CASSLQGRNTEAFF. CDR3 DNA sequence: TGCGCCAGCAGCTTACAGGGCAGGAACACTGAAGCTTTCTTT.